These 5 T cell receptor beta chains were sequenced from one sample in a study of T cells after yellow fever vaccination. TCRdb called the 5' RACE reads again in MiXCR, with one record for every CDR3 protein. The sample shows 510,000 or so distinct CDR3 sequences, roughly 21% of them seen only once. The sample in question was PBMCs, obtained 15 days after the yellow fever booster vaccination. These receptors came from a young man who received the YFV17D yellow fever vaccine.

The V gene is TRBV9, the J gene TRBJ1-1; tentatively, D is TRBD1 (5 bases). V shed 0 bases and J shed 5 bases, with 14 bases lying between them. This CDR3 region has 15 residues. Germline assignment: CDR1 SGDLS and CDR2 YYNGEE. The CDR3 DNA follows: TGTGCCAGCAGCGTAGAGGGGATGGGGTCTACTGAAGCTTTCTTT. Its protein is CASSVEGMGSTEAFF.

This clonotype was seen a few times. The rearrangement joins TRBV10-1 to TRBJ2-7, with 11 bases matching TRBD2. This CDR3 has 15 amino acids. Germline lookup yields CDR1 WNHNN and CDR2 SYGVQD (reference sequence). J lost 7 bases, V lost 0 bases, and 5 bases had no gene match. CDR3 amino acids: CASSESNSGRVEQYF. CDR3 nucleotide sequence: TGCGCCAGCAGTGAGTCGAATAGCGGGAGGGTTGAGCAGTACTTC.

This clonotype showed up just a few times. This chain joins TRBV7-7 and TRBJ2-5; the D is unclear. Trimming took 6 bases from V and 5 from J, leaving 16 bases between them. The CDR3 sequence is 14 residues long. The germline gives CDR1 SSHAT, CDR2 FNYEAQ (reference sequence). CDR3 sequence: CASSLVGLFETQYF. CDR3 sequence (DNA): TGTGCCAGCAGTCTAGTAGGTCTCTTTGAGACCCAGTACTTC.

This clonotype was counted only a few times. The chain carries TRBV7-2 and TRBJ2-1; D is perhaps TRBD1 or TRBD2 (6 bases each). Germline CDR1 reads SGHTA; CDR2 reads FQGNSA. Trimming left V 5 bases short and J 6 bases short, with 14 bases between. This CDR3 is 14 amino acids long. CDR3 in amino acids: CASSRGAATNEQFF. DNA for the CDR3: TGTGCCAGCAGCAGGGGGGCAGCCACCAATGAGCAGTTCTTC. The whole variable domain, filled in from reference TRBV7-2 and TRBJ2-1, reads GAGVSQSPSNKVTEKGKDVELRCDPISGHTALYWYRQSLGQGLEFLIYFQGNSAPDKSGLPSDRFSAERTGGSVSTLTIQRTQQEDSAVYLCASSRGAATNEQFFGPGTRLTVL.

A single count supports this clonotype. The gene calls are TRBV28 and TRBJ2-2, with TRBD2 as a possible D gene (5 bases). Trimming stripped 5 bases from V and 1 base from J, with 17 bases between. The CDR3 is 17 residues long. The germline CDR1 and CDR2 sequences are MDHEN and SYDVKM. The CDR3 DNA is TGTGCCAGCAGTCCCCCCGGGTTGGGGAGGAACACCGGGGAGCTGTTTTTT. It specifies CASSPPGLGRNTGELFF.